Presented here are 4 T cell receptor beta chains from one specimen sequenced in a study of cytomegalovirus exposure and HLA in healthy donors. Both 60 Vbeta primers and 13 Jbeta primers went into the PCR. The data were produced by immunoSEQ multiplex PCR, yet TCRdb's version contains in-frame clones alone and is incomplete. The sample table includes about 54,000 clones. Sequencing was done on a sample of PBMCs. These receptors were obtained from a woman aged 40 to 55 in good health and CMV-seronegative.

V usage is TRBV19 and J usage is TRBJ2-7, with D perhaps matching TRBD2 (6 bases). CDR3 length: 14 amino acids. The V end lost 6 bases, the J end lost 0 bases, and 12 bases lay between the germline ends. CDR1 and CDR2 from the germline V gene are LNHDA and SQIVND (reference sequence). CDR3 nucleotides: TGTGCCAGTAGCCCGACTAGTGCCTCCTACGAGCAGTACTTC. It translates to CASSPTSASYEQYF.

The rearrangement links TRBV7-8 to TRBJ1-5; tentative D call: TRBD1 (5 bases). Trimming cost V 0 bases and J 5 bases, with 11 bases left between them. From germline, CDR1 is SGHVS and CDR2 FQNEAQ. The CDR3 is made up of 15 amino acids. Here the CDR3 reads CASSLAITGDQPQHF. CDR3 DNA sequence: TGTGCCAGCAGCTTAGCGATAACAGGTGATCAGCCCCAGCATTTT.

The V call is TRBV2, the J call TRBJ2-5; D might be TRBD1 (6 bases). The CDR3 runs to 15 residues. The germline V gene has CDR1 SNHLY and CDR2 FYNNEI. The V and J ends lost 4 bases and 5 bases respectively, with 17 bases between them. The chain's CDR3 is CASSAQGSLGETQYF. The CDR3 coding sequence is TGTGCCAGCAGTGCGCAGGGGAGCTTGGGGGAGACCCAGTACTTC.

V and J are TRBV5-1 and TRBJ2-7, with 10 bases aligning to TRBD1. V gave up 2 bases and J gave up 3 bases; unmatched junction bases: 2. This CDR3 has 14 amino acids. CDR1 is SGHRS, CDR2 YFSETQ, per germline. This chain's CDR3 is CASSFRDRGYEQYF. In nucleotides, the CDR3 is TGCGCCAGCAGCTTCCGGGACAGGGGCTACGAGCAGTACTTC. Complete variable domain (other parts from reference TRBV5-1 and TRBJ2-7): KAGVTQTPRYLIKTRGQQVTLSCSPISGHRSVSWYQQTPGQGLQFLFEYFSETQRNKGNFPGRFSGRQFSNSRSEMNVSTLELGDSALYLCASSFRDRGYEQYFGPGTRLTVT.